These 5 T cell receptor beta chains came from one sample sequenced in a study of cytomegalovirus exposure and HLA in healthy donors. Profiled with immunoSEQ multiplex PCR; TCRdb holds only in-frame clones, not every one. The sample records some 140,000 clones, 70% to 90% being singletons. Sequencing input: PBMCs. Receptors originate from a man aged 18 to 29 in good health and CMV-seropositive.

The rearrangement uses TRBV19 and TRBJ1-2, with TRBD1 identical over 11 bases. V shed 3 bases, J shed 4 bases, and the junction held 4 bases outside the gene matches. CDR1 LNHDA and CDR2 SQIVND come from the germline V gene (reference sequence). This CDR3 region has 15 residues. The CDR3 coding sequence is TGTGCCAGTAGTATCCGGACAGGGGGCTTCTATGGCTACACCTTC. It codes for CASSIRTGGFYGYTF.

The chain carries TRBV19 and TRBJ2-3, with a possible D match to TRBD1 (6 bases). CDR1 and CDR2 from the germline V gene are LNHDA and SQIVND (reference sequence). The CDR3 sequence is 16 residues long. The V gene lost 6 bases and the J gene lost 3 bases, with 19 bases spanning the gap. The CDR3 sequence: CASSTRGHGGTDTQYF. The CDR3 DNA sequence: TGTGCCAGTAGCACCAGGGGACATGGTGGTACAGATACGCAGTATTTT.

CDR3 region: CASSLTLTDGYTF. CDR3 bases: TGTGCCAGTAGTCTGACACTGACAGATGGCTACACCTTC. The J gene is TRBJ1-2, the V gene TRBV19, with a weak D call TRBD1 (5 bases). Between the trimmed V and J ends, which lost 5 bases and 6 bases, there was a span of 13 bases. This CDR3 is built from 13 residues. Germline CDR1 and CDR2: LNHDA and SQIVND (reference sequence).

This clone was picked up one time. The V and J genes are TRBV6-5 and TRBJ1-1; D is unresolved. This CDR3 is built from 15 residues. Germline V lookup: CDR1 MNHEY, CDR2 SVGAGI. CDR3 coding DNA: TGTGCAAGCCAGAGGGTTGTCGGATTAAACACTGAAGCTTTCTTT. Translation: CASQRVVGLNTEAFF.

The V and J genes are TRBV18 and TRBJ2-7; D is perhaps TRBD2 (5 bases). The CDR3 is 14 residues long. CDR1 and CDR2 from the germline V gene are KGHSH and LQKENI. V was clipped by 6 bases and J by 6 bases, with 18 bases between them. This CDR3 is CASSRVNPPGEQYF. In nucleotides, the CDR3 is TGTGCCAGCTCGCGGGTTAATCCGCCAGGCGAGCAGTACTTC.